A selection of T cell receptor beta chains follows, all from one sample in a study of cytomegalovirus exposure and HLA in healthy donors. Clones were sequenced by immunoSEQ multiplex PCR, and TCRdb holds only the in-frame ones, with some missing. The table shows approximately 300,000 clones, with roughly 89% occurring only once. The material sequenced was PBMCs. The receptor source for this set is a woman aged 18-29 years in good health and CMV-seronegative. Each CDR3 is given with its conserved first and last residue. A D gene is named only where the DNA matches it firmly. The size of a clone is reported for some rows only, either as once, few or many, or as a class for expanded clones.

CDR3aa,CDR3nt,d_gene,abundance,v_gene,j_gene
CASSLGLAGQYEQYF,TGTGCCAGCAGCTTGGGTCTAGCGGGACAATACGAGCAGTACTTC,TRBD2,-,TRBV5-4,TRBJ2-7
CASRTQGITGELFF,TGTGCCAGCAGGACACAGGGGATCACCGGGGAGCTGTTTTTT,TRBD1,few,TRBV7-9,TRBJ2-2
CASSQGPSEVYEQYF,TGCGCCAGCAGCCAAGGACCTTCCGAGGTCTACGAGCAGTACTTC,-,-,TRBV4-3,TRBJ2-7
CASSWDSVTDTQYF,TGCGCCAGCAGCTGGGACTCGGTCACAGATACGCAGTATTTT,-,-,TRBV5-1,TRBJ2-3
CASSLGAGLTEQYF,TGTGCCAGCAGCTTAGGGGCCGGCCTTACCGAGCAGTACTTC,-,once,TRBV7-9,TRBJ2-7
CASSFGGYEQYF,TGTGCCAGCAGCTTCGGCGGGTACGAGCAGTACTTC,-,-,TRBV13,TRBJ2-7
CSGNGGLYNEQFF,TGCAGCGGAAACGGCGGGTTATACAATGAGCAGTTCTTC,-,-,TRBV29-1,TRBJ2-1
CASSFQLAGNNEQFF,TGTGCCAGCAGTTTTCAACTAGCGGGAAACAATGAGCAGTTCTTC,TRBD2,-,TRBV27,TRBJ2-1
CASSQDAVAGGSPLDEQYF,TGCGCCAGCAGCCAAGACGCAGTAGCGGGAGGATCCCCTCTCGACGAGCAGTACTTC,TRBD2,-,TRBV4-3,TRBJ2-7
CASSPGQDRRTQYF,TGTGCCAGCTCACCAGGGCAGGACAGGAGGACCCAGTACTTC,TRBD1,-,TRBV18,TRBJ2-5
CASSFGREGRDHTQYF,TGCGCCAGCAGCTTTGGGCGGGAGGGCCGCGATCATACGCAGTATTTT,TRBD2,-,TRBV5-1,TRBJ2-3
CASSHSSGLAGGAYEQYF,TGCGCCAGCAGCCATAGCTCGGGACTAGCGGGAGGGGCCTACGAGCAGTACTTC,TRBD2,-,TRBV4-1,TRBJ2-7
CAALTRGGAANYGYTF,TGTGCCGCACTGACGCGGGGGGGGGCCGCTAACTATGGCTACACCTTC,-,once,TRBV28,TRBJ1-2
CASSLTSGRHYEQYF,TGTGCCAGCAGCCTAACTAGCGGGAGGCACTACGAGCAGTACTTC,TRBD2,-,TRBV11-2,TRBJ2-7
CASSPTGAHYEQYF,TGTGCCAGCAGCCCGACAGGGGCCCACTACGAGCAGTACTTC,TRBD1,-,TRBV7-2,TRBJ2-7
CASSLRGGSSYEQYF,TGTGCCAGCAGCTTACGAGGCGGGAGCTCCTACGAGCAGTACTTC,TRBD2,-,TRBV7-2,TRBJ2-7
CASSFSAGGSYEQYF,TGTGCCAGCAGCTTTAGTGCGGGGGGCTCCTACGAGCAGTACTTC,TRBD2,-,TRBV7-9,TRBJ2-7
CASTRVTGGPGGYGYTF,TGTGCCAGCACCAGAGTGACAGGTGGACCAGGGGGCTATGGCTACACCTTC,TRBD1,few,TRBV2,TRBJ1-2
CASSPGTAQGYGYTF,TGTGCCAGCAGCCCGGGGACAGCTCAGGGGTATGGCTACACCTTC,TRBD1,-,TRBV9,TRBJ1-2
CASSEIEATSLFYNEQFF,TGTGCCAGCAGTGAAATAGAGGCTACTTCGCTTTTCTACAATGAGCAGTTCTTC,-,-,TRBV6-1,TRBJ2-1
CASSVDGHQYEQYF,TGTGCCAGCAGCGTAGACGGACACCAATACGAGCAGTACTTC,-,-,TRBV9,TRBJ2-7
CASSLVSGITYEQYF,TGTGCCAGCAGCTTAGTTTCCGGGATTACCTACGAGCAGTACTTC,-,-,TRBV11-2,TRBJ2-7
CASSLAGTSSNEQFF,TGTGCCAGCAGCTTAGCTGGGACTAGCAGCAATGAGCAGTTCTTC,TRBD2,-,TRBV11-2,TRBJ2-1
CASSLDSNYGYTF,TGCGCCAGCAGCTTGGACAGTAACTATGGCTACACCTTC,-,few,TRBV5-1,TRBJ1-2
CASSLFAGGETQYF,TGTGCCAGCAGTTTATTCGCGGGCGGGGAGACCCAGTACTTC,-,few,TRBV27,TRBJ2-5
CSVEHFRQVNTEAFF,TGCAGCGTTGAACATTTCCGACAGGTGAACACTGAAGCTTTCTTT,-,-,TRBV29-1,TRBJ1-1
CASHDGGGREFF,TGTGCCAGCCACGACGGGGGAGGGAGGGAGTTCTTC,TRBD2,-,TRBV9,TRBJ2-1
CASSQGGEGYGYTF,TGCGCCAGCAGCCAAGGTGGAGAGGGCTATGGCTACACCTTC,-,-,TRBV4-1,TRBJ1-2
CASSAGGSYYEQYF,TGTGCCAGCAGCGCAGGGGGATCATACTACGAGCAGTACTTC,TRBD1,-,TRBV9,TRBJ2-7
CASSLWTSGSNYEQYF,TGTGCCAGCAGTTTATGGACTAGCGGGAGTAACTACGAGCAGTACTTC,TRBD2,-,TRBV27,TRBJ2-7
CASSPGQASNQPQHF,TGTGCCAGCAGTCCAGGACAGGCAAGCAATCAGCCCCAGCATTTT,TRBD1,-,TRBV6-5,TRBJ1-5
CATGPLAGDYNEQFF,TGTGCCACCGGGCCGCTAGCGGGAGACTACAATGAGCAGTTCTTC,TRBD2,-,TRBV10-3,TRBJ2-1
CASSYDRRETQYF,TGTGCCAGCAGTTACGACAGGAGGGAGACCCAGTACTTC,-,-,TRBV6-5,TRBJ2-5
CASSRVAGGRDEQYF,TGTGCCAGCTCACGGGTAGCGGGAGGGCGCGACGAGCAGTACTTC,TRBD2,-,TRBV18,TRBJ2-7
CASSSSTSGRANGELFF,TGCGCCAGCAGCTCCTCTACTAGCGGGAGGGCCAACGGGGAGCTGTTTTTT,TRBD2,once,TRBV5-1,TRBJ2-2
CASGGARSDEQYF,TGTGCTAGTGGGGGGGCCCGGTCAGACGAGCAGTACTTC,-,-,TRBV12-5,TRBJ2-7
CASSPGSGVTEQYF,TGTGCCAGCAGCCCAGGGTCAGGGGTAACTGAGCAGTACTTC,-,-,TRBV7-2,TRBJ2-7
CASTGQTPGYEQYF,TGTGCCAGCACCGGACAGACTCCTGGGTACGAGCAGTACTTC,-,-,TRBV6-5,TRBJ2-7
CASSQDRTSGSLDEQFF,TGCGCCAGCAGCCAAGATCGAACTAGCGGGAGTTTAGATGAGCAGTTCTTC,TRBD2,-,TRBV4-3,TRBJ2-1
CASSTGPGREAFF,TGTGCCAGCAGCACAGGACCGGGCCGTGAAGCTTTCTTT,-,-,TRBV11-3,TRBJ1-1
CASRTQGQRNTEAFF,TGTGCCAGTAGAACCCAGGGGCAGAGGAACACTGAAGCTTTCTTT,-,few,TRBV19,TRBJ1-1
CASSLVPGLGYEETQYF,TGTGCCAGCAGCTTAGTGCCTGGACTAGGGTACGAAGAGACCCAGTACTTC,TRBD2,-,TRBV11-2,TRBJ2-5
CAIRTGTSGGNEQFF,TGTGCCATCAGGACCGGGACTAGCGGGGGTAATGAGCAGTTCTTC,TRBD2,-,TRBV10-3,TRBJ2-1
CASSLSGTNEKLFF,TGTGCCAGCAGTTTATCCGGGACTAATGAAAAACTGTTTTTT,-,-,TRBV27,TRBJ1-4
CAISRRDSNEQFF,TGTGCCATCAGTCGACGGGACTCCAATGAGCAGTTCTTC,-,-,TRBV10-3,TRBJ2-1
CASRGQGGQPQHF,TGTGCCAGCAGAGGACAGGGGGGTCAGCCCCAGCATTTT,TRBD1,-,TRBV27,TRBJ1-5
CASSAERGGPFLDEQFF,TGTGCCAGCAGCGCAGAGAGGGGGGGACCCTTCTTGGATGAGCAGTTCTTC,-,once,TRBV9,TRBJ2-1
CASSEGLAWQYF,TGCGCCAGCAGTGAGGGACTAGCCTGGCAGTACTTC,TRBD2,-,TRBV10-2,TRBJ2-7
CASSRSSYNEQFF,TGTGCCAGCTCGAGGAGCTCCTACAATGAGCAGTTCTTC,-,-,TRBV2,TRBJ2-1
CASSEAHLGGYGYTF,TGTGCCAGCAGTGAAGCGCATTTAGGAGGGTATGGCTACACCTTC,-,-,TRBV6-1,TRBJ1-2